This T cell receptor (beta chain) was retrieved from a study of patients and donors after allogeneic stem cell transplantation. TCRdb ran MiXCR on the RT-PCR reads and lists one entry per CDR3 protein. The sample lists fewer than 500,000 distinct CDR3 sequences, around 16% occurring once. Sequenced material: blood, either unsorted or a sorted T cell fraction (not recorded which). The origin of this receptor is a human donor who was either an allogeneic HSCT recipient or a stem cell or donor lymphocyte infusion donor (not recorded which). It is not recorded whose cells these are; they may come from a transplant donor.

CDR3 coding DNA: TGTGCCAGCACCATACTAGCGGGGGGGCCTAAGTACTTC. It translates to CASTILAGGPKYF. J is TRBJ2-7 and V is TRBV2, with 13 bases fitting TRBD2. The CDR3 sequence is 13 residues long. Germline V lookup: CDR1 SNHLY, CDR2 FYNNEI. J lost 11 bases, V lost 7 bases, and 8 bases had no gene match.